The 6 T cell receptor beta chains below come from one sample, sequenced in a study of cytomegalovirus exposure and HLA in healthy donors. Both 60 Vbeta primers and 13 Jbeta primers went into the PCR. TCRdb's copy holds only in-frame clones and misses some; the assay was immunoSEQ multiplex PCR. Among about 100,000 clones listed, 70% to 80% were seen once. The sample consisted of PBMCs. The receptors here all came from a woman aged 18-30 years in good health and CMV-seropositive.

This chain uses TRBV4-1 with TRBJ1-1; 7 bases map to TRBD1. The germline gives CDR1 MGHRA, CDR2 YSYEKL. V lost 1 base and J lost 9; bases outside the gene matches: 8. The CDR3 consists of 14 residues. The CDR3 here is CASSQVPGQVQAFF. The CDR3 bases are TGCGCCAGCAGCCAAGTCCCTGGACAGGTTCAAGCTTTCTTT.

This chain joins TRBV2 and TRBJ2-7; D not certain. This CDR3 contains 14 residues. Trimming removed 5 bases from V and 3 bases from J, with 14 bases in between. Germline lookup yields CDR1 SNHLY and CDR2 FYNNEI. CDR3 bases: TGTGCCAGCAGTCCAGGCCACGGATACTACGAGCAGTACTTC. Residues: CASSPGHGYYEQYF. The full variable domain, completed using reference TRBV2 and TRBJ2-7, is EPEVTQTPSHQVTQMGQEVILRCVPISNHLYFYWYRQILGQKVEFLVSFYNNEISEKSEIFDDQFSVERPDGSNFTLKIRSTKLEDSAMYFCASSPGHGYYEQYFGPGTRLTVT.

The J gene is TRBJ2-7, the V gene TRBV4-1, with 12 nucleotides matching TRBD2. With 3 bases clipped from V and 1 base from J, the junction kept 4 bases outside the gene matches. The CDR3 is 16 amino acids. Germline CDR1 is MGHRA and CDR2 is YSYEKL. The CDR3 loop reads CASSQPTSGRSYEQYF. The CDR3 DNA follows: TGCGCCAGCAGCCAGCCTACTAGCGGGAGGTCCTACGAGCAGTACTTC.

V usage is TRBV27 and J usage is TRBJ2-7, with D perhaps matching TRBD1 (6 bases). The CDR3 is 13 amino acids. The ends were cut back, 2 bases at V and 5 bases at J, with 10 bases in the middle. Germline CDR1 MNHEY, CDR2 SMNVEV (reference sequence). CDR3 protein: CASSLQGWDEQYF. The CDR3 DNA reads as TGTGCCAGCAGTTTACAGGGGTGGGACGAGCAGTACTTC.

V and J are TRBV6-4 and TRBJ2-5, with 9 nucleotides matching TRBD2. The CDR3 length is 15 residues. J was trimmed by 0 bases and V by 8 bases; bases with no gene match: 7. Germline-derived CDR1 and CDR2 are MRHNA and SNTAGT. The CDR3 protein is CASLKREVYQETQYF. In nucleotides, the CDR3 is TGTGCCAGCCTAAAGCGGGAGGTGTACCAAGAGACCCAGTACTTC.

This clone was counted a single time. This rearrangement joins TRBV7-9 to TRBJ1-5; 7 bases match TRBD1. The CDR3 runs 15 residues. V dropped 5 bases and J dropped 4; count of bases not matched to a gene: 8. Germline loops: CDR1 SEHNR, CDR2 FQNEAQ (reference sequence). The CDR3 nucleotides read TGTGCCAGCAGCCTAACAGGGGTAGGGAATCAGCCCCAGCATTTT. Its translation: CASSLTGVGNQPQHF. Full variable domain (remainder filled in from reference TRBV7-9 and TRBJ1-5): DTGVSQNPRHKITKRGQNVTFRCDPISEHNRLYWYRQTLGQGPEFLTYFQNEAQLEKSRLLSDRFSAERPKGSFSTLEIQRTEQGDSAMYLCASSLTGVGNQPQHFGDGTRLSIL.